The 23 T cell receptor beta chains below come from one sample, sequenced in a study of naive and memory T cell subsets. Treatment specified: skin biopsy from PPD injection site in Mantoux-positive individual. A UMI-containing oligonucleotide was joined by 3' ligation to the TCR cDNA template. Four PCR rounds used nested alpha and beta constant region primers plus the SP2 primer. Via MiXCR, TCRdb re-called the UMI-ligation and nested PCR reads, giving one row per CDR3 protein. There are about 37,000 distinct CDR3 sequences in the sample; 11% occur only once, and about 4.2% lies in the top ten. Sample: skin, taken from a tuberculin skin test site. These receptors all stem from an adult in good health.

This clonotype was counted a few times. The chain couples TRBV7-9 to TRBJ2-3, with TRBD2 as a possible D gene (6 bases). Germline V gene sequence: CDR1 SEHNR, CDR2 FQNEAQ (reference sequence). Trimming removed 1 base at V and 6 bases at J, with 17 bases between. The CDR3 totals 16 residues. The CDR3 nucleotides are TGTGCCAGCAGCTTAGGAGGGGCCGGAGGGTGGGATACGCAGTATTTT. This translates into CASSLGGAGGWDTQYF.

This clonotype was counted between two and nine times. J is TRBJ2-6 and V is TRBV3-1, with D possibly being TRBD1 (6 bases). V shed 3 bases and J shed 0 bases, with 12 bases lying between them. The CDR3 runs 17 residues. Germline V gene sequence: CDR1 LGHDT, CDR2 YNNKEL (reference sequence). The DNA for the CDR3 is TGTGCCAGCAGCCAGGAGGACAGTCGCTCTGGGGCCAACGTCCTGACTTTC. Translated, it gives CASSQEDSRSGANVLTF.

In its sample, this clonotype was seen a few times. The CDR3 loop is CASSHVDRGWPEAFF. CDR3 DNA: TGTGCCAGCAGCCATGTAGACAGGGGTTGGCCTGAAGCTTTCTTT. The rearrangement joins TRBV14 to TRBJ1-1, with 8 bases aligning to TRBD1. The CDR3 contains 15 residues. V lost 3 bases to trimming and J lost 6 bases; unmatched junction nucleotides: 9. CDR1 SGHDN and CDR2 FVKESK come from the germline V gene.

This chain uses TRBV29-1 with TRBJ1-1; D is unclear. The germline V gene encodes CDR1 SQVTM and CDR2 ANQGSEA. Deletions cut 4 bases from V and 3 bases from J, with 12 bases between. The CDR3 has 13 residues. In DNA, the CDR3 is TGCAGCGTTGCAAAAACACGGGACACTGAAGCTTTCTTT. Amino acids: CSVAKTRDTEAFF.

This clonotype was picked up many times. The gene calls are TRBV3-1 and TRBJ2-3, with D possibly being TRBD1 or TRBD2 (6 bases each). With 3 bases removed from V and 4 bases from J, the gap between germline ends came to 20 bases. The CDR3 totals 17 residues. The germline V gene encodes CDR1 LGHDT and CDR2 YNNKEL (reference sequence). CDR3 sequence: CASSHPWGVGGADTQYF. CDR3 in DNA: TGTGCCAGCAGCCATCCCTGGGGGGTCGGGGGCGCAGATACGCAGTATTTT.

The sample holds a few counts of this clonotype. The J gene is TRBJ1-2, the V gene TRBV19; perhaps TRBD1 as D (6 bases). CDR1 is LNHDA and CDR2 is SQIVND in the germline V gene (reference sequence). V was pared by 8 bases and J by 4 bases, with 20 bases between. The CDR3 length is 15 residues. CDR3 sequence (DNA): TGTGCCAGTCAGCGCGGGGACATCTCGGGCTATGGCTACACCTTC. It codes for CASQRGDISGYGYTF.

This clonotype was recorded a few times. The rearrangement links TRBV7-3 to TRBJ2-2; D ambiguous. Germline V gives CDR1 SGHTA, CDR2 FQGTGA. V lost 5 bases, J lost 1 base, and 5 bases lay in between. The CDR3 sequence is 13 residues long. CDR3 residues: CASSPGNTGELFF. In DNA form, the CDR3 reads TGTGCCAGCAGCCCCGGGAACACCGGGGAGCTGTTTTTT.

V is TRBV5-6 and J is TRBJ1-1, with D perhaps matching TRBD1 (6 bases). The CDR3 contains 12 residues. Per germline, CDR1 SGHDT and CDR2 YYEEEE. V lost 6 bases and J 7 bases, leaving 13 bases between the germline ends. The CDR3 nucleotides are TGTGCCAGCAACCAACAGGGATTTGAAGCTTTCTTT. Translated, it gives CASNQQGFEAFF. Drawing the rest from reference TRBV5-6 and TRBJ1-1, the complete variable domain is DAGVTQSPTHLIKTRGQQVTLRCSPKSGHDTVSWYQQALGQGPQFIFQYYEEEERQRGNFPDRFSGHQFPNYSSELNVNALLLGDSALYLCASNQQGFEAFFGQGTRLTVV.

This clonotype has only a few counts. J is TRBJ2-7 and V is TRBV7-2; TRBD2 aligns across 8 bases. In germline, CDR1 is SGHTA, CDR2 FQGNSA. V lost 5 bases, J lost 1 base, and 7 bases stayed unmatched. The CDR3 is 15 amino acids. CDR3 nucleotides: TGTGCCAGCAGCCGGGGGGGGGACACTTCCTACGAGCAGTACTTC. This sequence encodes CASSRGGDTSYEQYF. The complete variable domain, with remaining parts taken from reference TRBV7-2 and TRBJ2-7, reads GAGVSQSPSNKVTEKGKDVELRCDPISGHTALYWYRQSLGQGLEFLIYFQGNSAPDKSGLPSDRFSAERTGGSVSTLTIQRTQQEDSAVYLCASSRGGDTSYEQYFGPGTRLTVT.

This chain connects TRBV7-2 to TRBJ2-1; no reliable D call. V was cut by 1 base and J by 8 bases, with 9 bases left in between. CDR1 and CDR2 from the germline V gene are SGHTA and FQGNSA. This CDR3 has 13 amino acids. The CDR3 sequence: CASSLVSLDEQFF. CDR3 DNA: TGTGCCAGCAGCTTAGTAAGCCTTGATGAGCAGTTCTTC.

This chain connects TRBV14 to TRBJ2-1; D unresolved. The CDR3 runs to 14 residues. V was cut by 1 base and J by 3 bases, with 7 bases left in between. Germline CDR1 and CDR2: SGHDN and FVKESK. This CDR3 is CASSQGSGYNEQFF. The CDR3 bases are TGTGCCAGCAGCCAAGGGAGTGGCTACAATGAGCAGTTCTTC.

This clonotype was picked up many times. The V gene is TRBV19, the J gene TRBJ1-2; TRBD1 matches 10 bases. The germline V gene has CDR1 LNHDA and CDR2 SQIVND (reference sequence). After removal of 8 bases from V and 4 bases from J, the junction contained 10 bases not matched to a gene. The CDR3 covers 15 residues. This CDR3 is CASSSGTGVSYGYTF. CDR3 sequence (DNA): TGTGCCAGTTCCTCCGGGACAGGGGTTAGCTATGGCTACACCTTC. The entire variable domain, with the rest obtained from reference TRBV19 and TRBJ1-2, is as follows: DGGITQSPKYLFRKEGQNVTLSCEQNLNHDAMYWYRQDPGQGLRLIYYSQIVNDFQKGDIAEGYSVSREKKESFPLTVTSAQKNPTAFYLCASSSGTGVSYGYTFGSGTRLTVV.

At least ten counts were recorded for this clonotype. The chain joins TRBV29-1 to TRBJ2-7; D ambiguous. In germline, CDR1 is SQVTM, CDR2 ANQGSEA. V lost 1 base to trimming and J lost 7 bases, with 8 bases between them. This CDR3 comprises 11 residues. The CDR3 is CSVEGNGEQYF. The CDR3 DNA follows: TGCAGCGTTGAAGGCAACGGAGAGCAGTACTTC.

This clonotype was detected many times. The CDR3 DNA sequence: TGCAGTGCCCCTACCGGGACTGTGAATAACAATGAGCAGTTCTTC. It translates to CSAPTGTVNNNEQFF. This chain links TRBV20-1 with TRBJ2-1, with D possibly being TRBD2 (6 bases). This CDR3 spans 15 amino acids. The V end was cut by 6 bases, the J end by 5 bases, with 20 bases between. CDR1 is DFQATT and CDR2 is SNEGSKA in the germline V gene (reference sequence).

The CDR3 loop is CASSRDGTGASYTF. The CDR3 DNA follows: TGCGCCAGCAGCCGCGACGGGACAGGGGCGAGCTACACCTTC. The V and J genes are TRBV4-1 and TRBJ1-2; TRBD1 aligns across 10 bases. The junction had 8 bases not matched to a gene; V was cut back by 4 bases and J by 9 bases. The CDR3 is 14 residues long. Germline-derived CDR1 and CDR2 are MGHRA and YSYEKL.

This clonotype was found many times. The gene calls are TRBV6-2 or TRBV6-3 and TRBJ2-4; tentatively, D is TRBD1 (6 bases). The CDR3 is made up of 16 amino acids. Germline lookup yields CDR1 MNHEY and CDR2 SVGEGT. The V end was cut by 5 bases, the J end by 0 bases, with 14 bases between. CDR3: CASSTPDRLAKNIQYF. CDR3 bases: TGTGCCAGCAGTACCCCGGACAGACTAGCCAAAAACATTCAGTACTTC.

The rearrangement links TRBV28 to TRBJ2-7, with D possibly matching TRBD1 (5 bases). Germline assignment: CDR1 MDHEN and CDR2 SYDVKM. V was pared by 5 bases and J by 8 bases, with 10 bases between. This CDR3 comprises 11 residues. DNA of the CDR3: TGTGCCAGCAGTAATCAGGGAAAGCAGTACTTC. Protein: CASSNQGKQYF.

There are many counts of this clonotype. The V call is TRBV29-1, the J call TRBJ1-2; 7 bases fit TRBD1. This CDR3 is 14 amino acids long. V was pared by 6 bases and J by 8 bases, with 15 bases of the junction left unmatched. Germline-derived CDR1 and CDR2 are SQVTM and ANQGSEA. CDR3 amino acids: CSVRGQGAGTGYTF. The CDR3 region has the DNA TGCAGCGTGAGGGGGCAAGGTGCGGGCACGGGCTACACCTTC.

At least ten counts were recorded for this clonotype. The V gene is TRBV9, the J gene TRBJ2-4, with D maybe TRBD1 (6 bases). The CDR3 is 13 residues long. CDR1 is SGDLS, CDR2 YYNGEE, per germline. Trimming cost V 0 bases and J 12 bases, with 13 bases left between them. The CDR3 region has the DNA TGTGCCAGCAGCGTAGCGGCAGTGGGGGCTCAGTACTTC. Its translation is CASSVAAVGAQYF.

Many counts were recorded for this clonotype. The DNA for the CDR3 is TGTGCCAGCATTACAGGGTCCAACGGTAATGAGCAGTTCTTC. It is translated as CASITGSNGNEQFF. The chain joins TRBV28 to TRBJ2-1, with a possible D match to TRBD1 (6 bases). Germline lookup yields CDR1 MDHEN and CDR2 SYDVKM. The V end lost 7 bases, the J end lost 7 bases, and 17 bases lay between the germline ends. There are 14 residues in the CDR3.

This clonotype was seen a handful of times. The chain couples TRBV7-3 to TRBJ2-5, with a tentative D call TRBD1 (5 bases). V shed 1 base and J shed 3 bases, with 12 bases lying between them. Germline V lookup: CDR1 SGHTA, CDR2 FQGTGA. The CDR3 is 15 amino acids. In nucleotides, the CDR3 is TGTGCCAGCAGCTTAAAAACCAGGGCGAAAGAGACCCAGTACTTC. Protein product: CASSLKTRAKETQYF.

This clonotype occurred a few times. The chain links TRBV6-1 to TRBJ1-4, with TRBD1 as a possible D gene (5 bases). Germline lookup yields CDR1 MNHNS and CDR2 SASEGT. The CDR3 contains 14 residues. The V gene lost 8 bases and the J gene lost 5 bases, with 15 bases spanning the gap. The CDR3 DNA sequence: TGTGCCAGCGACAACGGGGACTCAAATGAAAAACTGTTTTTT. Its translation: CASDNGDSNEKLFF.

This clonotype was observed a few times. The germline gene is not matched at one end of the junction; a read error may be the cause. V usage is TRBV30 and J usage is TRBJ2-3; tentative D call: TRBD1 (5 bases). Germline CDR1 GTSNPN, CDR2 SVGIG (reference sequence). The CDR3 extends over 18 amino acids. CDR3 coding DNA: TGTGCCTGGAGCCAAGTCGTCTCAAGGGGTTATTTCACATATACGCAGTATTTT. Encoded protein: CAWSQVVSRGYFTYTQYF.